Below are 3 T cell receptor beta chains sequenced from a single sample in a study of T cells in Graves' hyperthyroidism and ophthalmopathy. There were TCR beta CDR3 regions amplified from RNA transcripts. HTBI primers were employed in a first-round RT-PCR of the TCR CDR3. One entry per CDR3 protein, called by TCRdb with MiXCR from the multiplex PCR reads. Of about 500,000 distinct CDR3 sequences in the sample, roughly a sixth were seen once. Sequenced material: blood. The receptors shown here come from a young woman with Graves' ophthalmopathy.

This clonotype was observed many times. The chain has TRBV6-1 and TRBJ1-2, with D perhaps TRBD1 (6 bases). The V end was cut by 10 bases, the J end by 4 bases, with 19 bases between. CDR1 is MNHNS, CDR2 SASEGT, per germline. The CDR3 runs 14 residues. The CDR3 sequence is CATTPKAGVYGYTF. The CDR3 nucleotides are TGTGCCACCACCCCAAAGGCAGGGGTCTATGGCTACACCTTC.

This clonotype occurred a few times. The chain joins TRBV27 to TRBJ2-1; TRBD1 might be the D (6 bases). The CDR3 loop spans 15 amino acids. Germline V gene data show CDR1 as MNHEY and CDR2 as SMNVEV (reference sequence). The ends were cut back, 1 base at V and 2 bases at J, with 9 bases in the middle. CDR3 DNA: TGTGCCAGCAGTTTATTGGGGGCAGCCTACAATGAGCAGTTCTTC. It specifies CASSLLGAAYNEQFF.

This clonotype was found a few times. This chain uses TRBV15 with TRBJ1-3, with D possibly being TRBD1 (6 bases). The CDR3 runs to 17 residues. Trimming stripped 0 bases from V and 0 bases from J, with 12 bases between. The germline CDR1 and CDR2 sequences are LNHNV and YYDKDF (reference sequence). CDR3 loop: CATSRDRDKNSGNTIYF. In DNA, the CDR3 is TGTGCCACCAGCAGAGACAGGGACAAAAACTCTGGAAACACCATATATTTT.